This TCR beta chain was identified during a study of blood T cell repertoires in COVID-19. Study overall: Donors in the United States, Italy and Spain gave samples during acute or convalescent COVID-19.

Deletions cut 2 bases from V and 5 bases from J, with 9 bases between. The CDR3 sequence is 13 residues long. CDR1 MNHNY and CDR2 SVGAGI come from the germline V gene (reference sequence). Original data processing: Reference gene primer amplification gave estimated nucleated cell counts. The data were produced by immunoSEQ multiplex PCR, yet TCRdb's version contains in-frame clones alone and is incomplete. V and J calls plus clone size are reproduced from that table; the DNA served to infer D and trimming. The sample lists over 150,000 clones, 87% occurring once. The chain couples TRBV6-6 to TRBJ2-5, with a weak D call TRBD2 (5 bases). Sequencing was carried out using peripheral blood. This TCR was recovered from a woman between 18 and 29 years old who had recovered from COVID-19. The CDR3, as DNA: TGTGCCAGCAGTTACAGACCGGGGGAGACCCAGTACTTC. Its translation is CASSYRPGETQYF.